These 13 T cell receptor beta chains share one sample of origin, sequenced in a study of vaccination and CD4 T cells after COVID-19. Noted treatment: approximately 10-day PBMC culture with coronavirus spike peptide pools or control peptides (ViraFEST assay). Once obtained from cultured CD4+ T cells, the DNA was sequenced using the Oncomine TCR Beta short-read assay. TCRdb re-called the PCR reads with MiXCR, one entry per CDR3 protein. The sample has approximately 11,000 distinct CDR3 sequences, around three fifths seen once; the top ten hold 30% to 40%. Antigens for these TCRs are unknown. Sequenced: CD4+ T cells from blood, cultured in vitro. These TCRs come from a human donor who had recovered from COVID-19.

The chain has TRBV10-3 and TRBJ1-5; D is unclear. V was shortened by 3 bases and J by 4 bases, with 13 bases between the two germline ends. The CDR3 sequence is 15 residues long. Germline lookup yields CDR1 ENHRY and CDR2 SYGVKD. The CDR3 loop reads CAISDGVEGNQPQHF. DNA for the CDR3: TGTGCCATCAGTGATGGGGTTGAAGGTAATCAGCCCCAGCATTTT.

CDR3 sequence reads: CASSTQRQGPLRNQPQHF. The CDR3 bases are TGTGCCAGCAGTACCCAGCGACAAGGGCCCCTCCGCAATCAGCCCCAGCATTTT. The chain recombines TRBV6-1 with TRBJ1-5; no definite D call. Trimming took off 5 bases at V and 2 bases at J, with 22 bases between the two ends. Germline-derived CDR1 and CDR2 are MNHNS and SASEGT. The CDR3 consists of 18 residues.

This clonotype occurred a few times. This chain connects TRBV6-1 to TRBJ1-2; D uncertain. Germline values: CDR1 MNHNS, CDR2 SASEGT. The V end lost 1 base, the J end lost 0 bases, and 9 bases lay between the germline ends. The CDR3 runs 15 residues. CDR3 region: CASSEGQSPNYGYTF. The CDR3 nucleotides read TGTGCCAGCAGTGAAGGCCAGTCCCCTAACTATGGCTACACCTTC.

The CDR3 DNA reads TGCGCCAGCAGTCACCTACCGACAGGGGGCCATCAGCCCCAGCATTTT. It is translated as CASSHLPTGGHQPQHF. The chain couples TRBV23-1 to TRBJ1-5; 10 bases line up with TRBD1. TRBV23-1 is flagged as an ORF with uncertain function. CDR3 length: 16 amino acids. Trimming took 3 bases from V and 5 from J; bases not matched to a gene: 7.

The V call is TRBV7-8, the J call TRBJ1-5, with a weak D call TRBD1 (5 bases). The CDR3 is made up of 15 amino acids. Trimming shortened V by 3 bases and J by 6 bases, and 15 bases separated the two germline ends. From germline, CDR1 is SGHVS and CDR2 FQNEAQ. CDR3 nucleotide sequence: TGTGCCAGCAGCTTGGAGGGGTTTGTACGTCAGCCCCAGCATTTT. As protein: CASSLEGFVRQPQHF.

The table lists this clonotype with a few counts. The chain combines TRBV14 with TRBJ2-5; D may be TRBD2 (6 bases). Germline V gives CDR1 SGHDN, CDR2 FVKESK. This CDR3 has 13 amino acids. With 0 bases removed from V and 4 bases from J, the gap between germline ends came to 6 bases. The CDR3 reads CASSQEGGETQYF. The CDR3 DNA reads TGTGCCAGCAGCCAAGAGGGGGGAGAGACCCAGTACTTC.

This clonotype was counted a few times. This chain connects TRBV20-1 to TRBJ2-4; 10 bases align to TRBD2. Trimming at V came to 7 bases and at J to 3 bases, leaving 9 bases not matched to a gene. The germline CDR1 and CDR2 sequences are DFQATT and SNEGSKA (reference sequence). The CDR3 has 15 residues. The CDR3 DNA reads TGCAGTGGGTCTAGCGGGAGTTGGGTCAAAAACATTCAGTACTTC. Its protein is CSGSSGSWVKNIQYF.

This clonotype was observed once. This chain uses TRBV27 with TRBJ2-1; weak D call: TRBD1 (6 bases). Trimming pared 5 bases from V and 6 bases from J, leaving 11 bases between. CDR3 length: 13 amino acids. Germline lookup yields CDR1 MNHEY and CDR2 SMNVEV (reference sequence). The CDR3, as DNA: TGTGCCAGCAGTCCGACAGGTCGCAATGAGCAGTTCTTC. Its translation is CASSPTGRNEQFF.

The chain couples TRBV7-2 to TRBJ1-2; D might be TRBD1 (6 bases). Trimming pared 6 bases from V and 4 bases from J, leaving 12 bases between. Germline V CDR1 and CDR2: SGHTA, FQGNSA. This CDR3 has 13 amino acids. CDR3 loop: CASSLDRTYGYTF. The CDR3 nucleotides are TGTGCCAGCAGTCTAGACAGGACCTATGGCTACACCTTC.

This chain connects TRBV28 to TRBJ1-3; 7 bases fit TRBD1. The V gene's germline CDR1 is MDHEN and CDR2 SYDVKM. V shed 5 bases, J shed 0 bases, and the junction held 7 bases outside the gene matches. This CDR3 is built from 16 residues. The CDR3 region has the DNA TGTGCCAGCAGTCCGGGGACAGAAATCTCTGGAAACACCATATATTTT. This codes for CASSPGTEISGNTIYF.

J is TRBJ1-2 and V is TRBV6-1; no definite D call. Trimming stripped 5 bases from V and 2 bases from J, with 18 bases between. Germline lookup yields CDR1 MNHNS and CDR2 SASEGT. The CDR3 sequence is 16 residues long. CDR3 loop: CASSRTALESNYGYTF. The CDR3 DNA reads as TGTGCCAGCAGTCGGACGGCCCTAGAGTCCAACTATGGCTACACCTTC.

This sequence joins TRBV15 and TRBJ1-4; D not certain. V lost 3 bases to trimming and J lost 6 bases, with 11 bases between them. Germline values: CDR1 LNHNV, CDR2 YYDKDF (reference sequence). The CDR3 sequence is 14 residues long. This CDR3 reads CATSSETGYEKLFF. The DNA of the CDR3 is TGTGCCACCAGCAGCGAGACGGGTTATGAAAAACTGTTTTTT.

The chain is built from TRBV20-1 and TRBJ1-2; D is possibly TRBD1 (6 bases). The V gene's germline CDR1 is DFQATT and CDR2 SNEGSKA (reference sequence). The CDR3 contains 14 residues. The V and J ends lost 4 bases and 4 bases respectively, with 16 bases between them. The DNA of the CDR3 is TGCAGTGCTACCAAGGACAGATTGGCCTATGGCTACACCTTC. This sequence encodes CSATKDRLAYGYTF.